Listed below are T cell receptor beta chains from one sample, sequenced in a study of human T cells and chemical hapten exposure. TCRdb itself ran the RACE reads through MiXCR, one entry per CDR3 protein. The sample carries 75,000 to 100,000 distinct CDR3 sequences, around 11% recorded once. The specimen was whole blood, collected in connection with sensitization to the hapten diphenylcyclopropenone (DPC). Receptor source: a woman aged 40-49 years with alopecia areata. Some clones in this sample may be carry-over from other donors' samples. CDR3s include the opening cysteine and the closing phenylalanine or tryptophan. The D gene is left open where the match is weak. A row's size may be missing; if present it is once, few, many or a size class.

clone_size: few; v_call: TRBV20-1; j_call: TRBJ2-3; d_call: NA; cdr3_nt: TGCAGTGCTAGAGTGGGAGTCCACACAGATACGCAGTATTTT; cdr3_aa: CSARVGVHTDTQYF
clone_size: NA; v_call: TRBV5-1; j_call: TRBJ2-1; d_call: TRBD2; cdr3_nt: TGCGCCAGCACCGGGATGGCGGGAGGGCCGGGCAATGAGCAGTTCTTC; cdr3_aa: CASTGMAGGPGNEQFF
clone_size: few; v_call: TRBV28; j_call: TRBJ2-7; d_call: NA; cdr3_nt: TGTGCCAGCGGACACGAGCCTTCCTACGAGCAGTACTTC; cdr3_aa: CASGHEPSYEQYF
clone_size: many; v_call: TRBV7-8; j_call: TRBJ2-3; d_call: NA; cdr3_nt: TGTGCCAGCAGCCTCCGTACAGTTGATACGCAGTATTTT; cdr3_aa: CASSLRTVDTQYF
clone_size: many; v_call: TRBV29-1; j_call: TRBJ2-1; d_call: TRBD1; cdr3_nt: TGCAGCGTCATCTTAGGACAGGGGGTGGGAAATGAGCAGTTCTTC; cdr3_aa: CSVILGQGVGNEQFF
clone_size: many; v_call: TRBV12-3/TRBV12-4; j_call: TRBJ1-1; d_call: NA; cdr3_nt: TGTGCCAGCAGTTCCAGGGACCCGAACACTGAAGCTTTCTTT; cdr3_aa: CASSSRDPNTEAFF
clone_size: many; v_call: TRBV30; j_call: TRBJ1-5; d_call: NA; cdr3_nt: TGTGCCTGGAGAAGCGGGGCCAGCTTGATCGATAGCAATCAGCCCCAGCATTTT; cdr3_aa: CAWRSGASLIDSNQPQHF
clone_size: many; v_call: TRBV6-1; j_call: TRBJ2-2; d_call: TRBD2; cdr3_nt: TGTGCCAGTAGACTTAGCGGGAGTCGTACCGGGGAGCTGTTTTTT; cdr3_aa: CASRLSGSRTGELFF
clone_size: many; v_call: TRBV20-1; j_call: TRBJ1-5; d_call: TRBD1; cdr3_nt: TGCAGTGCCACCGACAGGGGCTGGAATCAGCCCCAGCATTTT; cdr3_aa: CSATDRGWNQPQHF
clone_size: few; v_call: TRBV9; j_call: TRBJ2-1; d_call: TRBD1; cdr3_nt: TGTGCCAGCAGCGCCCTACAGGGGAGCTCTTACAATGAGCAGTTCTTC; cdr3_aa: CASSALQGSSYNEQFF
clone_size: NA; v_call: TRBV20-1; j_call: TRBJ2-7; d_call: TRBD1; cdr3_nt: TGCAGTGCTAGGATTAACCCCGGGACAGGGGCCTACGAGCAGTACTTC; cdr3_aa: CSARINPGTGAYEQYF
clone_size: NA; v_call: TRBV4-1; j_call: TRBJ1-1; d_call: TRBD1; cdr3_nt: TGCGCCAGCAGCCAGGGACAGGGAAGGGTCACTGAAGCTTTCTTT; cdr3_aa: CASSQGQGRVTEAFF
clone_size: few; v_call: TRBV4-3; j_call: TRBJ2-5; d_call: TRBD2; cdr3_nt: TGCGCCAGCAGCCAAGATGGGCTAGCGGGAGCAGGAGAGACCCAGTACTTC; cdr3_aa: CASSQDGLAGAGETQYF
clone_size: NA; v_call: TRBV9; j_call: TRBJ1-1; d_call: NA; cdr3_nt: TGTGCCAGCAGCGTAGGAGGGTTCACTGAAGCTTTCTTT; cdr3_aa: CASSVGGFTEAFF
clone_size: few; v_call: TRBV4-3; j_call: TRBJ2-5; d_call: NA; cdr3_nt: TGCGCCAGCAGCCAAGCCCTACAATTCCGGGAGACCCAGTACTTC; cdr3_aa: CASSQALQFRETQYF
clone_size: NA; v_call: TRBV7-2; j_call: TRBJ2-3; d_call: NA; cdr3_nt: TGTGCCAGCAGCTTGGGCTCAGGGTATGGAGCCGCAGATACGCAGTATTTT; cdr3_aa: CASSLGSGYGAADTQYF
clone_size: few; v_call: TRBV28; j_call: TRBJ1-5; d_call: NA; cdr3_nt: TGTGCCAGCAGTCTGGTCCCGAATCAGCCCCAGCATTTT; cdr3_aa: CASSLVPNQPQHF
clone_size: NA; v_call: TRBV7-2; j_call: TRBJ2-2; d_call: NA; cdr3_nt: TGTGCCAGCAGCTTATCCCTCCGGGACGGACATACCGGGGAGCTGTTTTTT; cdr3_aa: CASSLSLRDGHTGELFF
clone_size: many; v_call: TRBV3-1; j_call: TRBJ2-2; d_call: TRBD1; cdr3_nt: TGTGCCAGCAGCCCATCCCCCGGGACAGGGGGACCCACCGGGGAGCTGTTTTTT; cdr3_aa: CASSPSPGTGGPTGELFF
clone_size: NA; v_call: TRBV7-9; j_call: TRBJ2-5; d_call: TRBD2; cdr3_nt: TGTGCCAGCAGAGATCCGGGACTAGGAGAGACCCAGTACTTC; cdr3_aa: CASRDPGLGETQYF
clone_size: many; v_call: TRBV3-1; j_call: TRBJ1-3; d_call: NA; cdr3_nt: TGTGCCAGCAGCCATCGGGCCGGCGAAAACACCATATATTTT; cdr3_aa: CASSHRAGENTIYF
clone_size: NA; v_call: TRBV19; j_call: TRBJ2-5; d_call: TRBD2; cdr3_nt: TGTGCCAGTAGCCCTCTGACTAGCGGTCAAGAGACCCAGTACTTC; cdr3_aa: CASSPLTSGQETQYF
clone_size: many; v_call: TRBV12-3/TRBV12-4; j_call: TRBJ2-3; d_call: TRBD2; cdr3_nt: TGTGCCAGCAGGGGACTAGCGGGAGGGCTCACAGATACGCAGTATTTT; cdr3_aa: CASRGLAGGLTDTQYF
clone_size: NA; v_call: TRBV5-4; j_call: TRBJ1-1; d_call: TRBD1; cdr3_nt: TGTGCCAGCAGCACCAGGACAGGGCACACTGAAGCTTTCTTT; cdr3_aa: CASSTRTGHTEAFF
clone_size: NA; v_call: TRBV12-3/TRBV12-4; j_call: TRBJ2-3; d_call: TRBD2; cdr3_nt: TGTGCCAGCAGTTCCTCAGCGGGAGCCGCAGATACGCAGTATTTT; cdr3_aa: CASSSSAGAADTQYF
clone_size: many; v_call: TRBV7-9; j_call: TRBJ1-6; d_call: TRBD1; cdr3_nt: TGTGCCAGCAGTGCGCAGGGGGAATCACCCCTCCACTTT; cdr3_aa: CASSAQGESPLHF
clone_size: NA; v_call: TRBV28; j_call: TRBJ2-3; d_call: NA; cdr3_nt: TGTGCCAGCAGCGTAGCGCCCACAGATACGCAGTATTTT; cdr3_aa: CASSVAPTDTQYF
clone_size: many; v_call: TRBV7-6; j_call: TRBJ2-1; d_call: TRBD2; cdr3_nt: TGTGCCAGCAGCCCCCGACTAGCGGGATACAATGAGCAGTTCTTC; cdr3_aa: CASSPRLAGYNEQFF
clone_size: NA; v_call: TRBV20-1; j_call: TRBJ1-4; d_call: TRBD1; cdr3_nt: TGCAGTGCTTATCGGACAGGGGGCCACGAAAAACTGTTTTTT; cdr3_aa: CSAYRTGGHEKLFF
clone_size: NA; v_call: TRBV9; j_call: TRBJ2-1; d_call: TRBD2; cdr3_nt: TGTGCCAGCAGCGTAGTAGCGGGAGGGCCGTGGGAGCAGTTCTTC; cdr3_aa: CASSVVAGGPWEQFF
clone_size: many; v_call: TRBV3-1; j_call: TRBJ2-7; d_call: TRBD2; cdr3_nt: TGTGCCAGCAGCCAACGGAGCGGGAGCTCCTACGAGCAGTACTTC; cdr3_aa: CASSQRSGSSYEQYF
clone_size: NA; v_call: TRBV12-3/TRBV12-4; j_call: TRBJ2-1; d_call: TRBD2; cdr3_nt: TGTGCCAGCAGCCTACTAGCGGGAGGGTCCCTCTCCTACAATGAGCAGTTCTTC; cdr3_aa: CASSLLAGGSLSYNEQFF
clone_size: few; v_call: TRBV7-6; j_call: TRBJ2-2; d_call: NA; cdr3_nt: TGTGCCAGCAGCTTAGAAACCCAGGGGCCGAACACCGGGGAGCTGTTTTTT; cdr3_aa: CASSLETQGPNTGELFF
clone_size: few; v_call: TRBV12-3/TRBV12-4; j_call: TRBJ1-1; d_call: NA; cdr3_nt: TGTGCCAGCAGTTTCCATTCTCGGCGGAGCCTGATGAACACTGAAGCTTTCTTT; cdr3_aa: CASSFHSRRSLMNTEAFF
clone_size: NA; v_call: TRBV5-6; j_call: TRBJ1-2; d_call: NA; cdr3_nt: TGTGCCAGCAGCTTGGAAGGCAGGAGGGACTATGGCTACACCTTC; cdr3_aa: CASSLEGRRDYGYTF
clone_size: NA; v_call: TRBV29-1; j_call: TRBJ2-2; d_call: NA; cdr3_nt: TGCAGCGGGGTCCTAGCGGCAGGGGGAAACACCGGGGAGCTGTTTTTT; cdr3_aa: CSGVLAAGGNTGELFF
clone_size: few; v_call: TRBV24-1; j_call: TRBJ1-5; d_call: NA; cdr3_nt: TGTGCCACCAGTGACTCAAAACAGCCCCAGCATTTT; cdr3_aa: CATSDSKQPQHF
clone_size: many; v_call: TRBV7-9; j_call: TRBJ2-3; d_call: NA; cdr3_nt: TGTGCCAGCAGCCCAACAGGGAGCCCAGATACGCAGTATTTT; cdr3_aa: CASSPTGSPDTQYF
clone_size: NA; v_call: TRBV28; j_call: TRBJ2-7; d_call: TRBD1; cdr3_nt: TGTGCCAGCAATTCCAGGGGGCGCGAGCAGTACTTC; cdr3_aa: CASNSRGREQYF
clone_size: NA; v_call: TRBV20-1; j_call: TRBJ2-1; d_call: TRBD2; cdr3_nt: TGCAGTGCAAACAAACAACGCGCTAGCGGGGCCTACAATGAGCAGTTCTTC; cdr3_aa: CSANKQRASGAYNEQFF
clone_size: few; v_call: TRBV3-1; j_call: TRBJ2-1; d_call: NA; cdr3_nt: TGTGCCAGCAGCCAAGATCTGGGGACTCACAATGAGCAGTTCTTC; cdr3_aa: CASSQDLGTHNEQFF
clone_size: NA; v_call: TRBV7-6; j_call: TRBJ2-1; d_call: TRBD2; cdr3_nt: TGTGCCAGCAGCTTAGCTCGGACTAGCGGGAGTTTCTACAATGAGCAGTTCTTC; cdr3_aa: CASSLARTSGSFYNEQFF
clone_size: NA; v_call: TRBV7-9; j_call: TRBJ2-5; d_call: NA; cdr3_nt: TGTGCCAGCAGCTTAACAATTCAAGAGACCCAGTACTTC; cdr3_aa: CASSLTIQETQYF
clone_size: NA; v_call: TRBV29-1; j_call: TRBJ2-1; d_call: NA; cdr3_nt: TGCAGCGGGGGGGCGGGATACAATGAGCAGTTCTTC; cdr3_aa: CSGGAGYNEQFF
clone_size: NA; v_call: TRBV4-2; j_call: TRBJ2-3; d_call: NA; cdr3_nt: TGTGCCAGCAGCCAAGAGACTCCCCCAGATACGCAGTATTTT; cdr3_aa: CASSQETPPDTQYF
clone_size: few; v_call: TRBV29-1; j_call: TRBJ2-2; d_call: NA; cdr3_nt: TGCAGCGTTGACCCCGCCAGTACCGGGGAGCTGTTTTTT; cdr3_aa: CSVDPASTGELFF
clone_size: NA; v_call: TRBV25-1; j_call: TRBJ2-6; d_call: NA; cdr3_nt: TGTGCCAGCACCCCCACCACCTCTGGGGCCAACGTCCTGACTTTC; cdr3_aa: CASTPTTSGANVLTF
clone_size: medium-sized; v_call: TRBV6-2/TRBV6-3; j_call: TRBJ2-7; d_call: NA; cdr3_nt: TGTGCCAGCAGTTACGGGTCGGGCTCCTACGAGCAGTACTTC; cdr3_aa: CASSYGSGSYEQYF
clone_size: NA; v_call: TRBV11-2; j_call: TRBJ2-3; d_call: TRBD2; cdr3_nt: TGTGCCAGCAGCTCCCGATGGGGCGGGAGAAGGGCAGATACGCAGTATTTT; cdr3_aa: CASSSRWGGRRADTQYF
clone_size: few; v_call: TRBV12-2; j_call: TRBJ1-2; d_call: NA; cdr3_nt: TGTGCAAGTCGCCGGCAATCGGACGAGACGACCCCCTATGGCTACACCTTC; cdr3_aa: CASRRQSDETTPYGYTF
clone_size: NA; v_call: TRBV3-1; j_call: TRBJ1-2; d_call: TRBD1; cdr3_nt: TGTGCCAGCAGCCAAGTATACAGGGGGACCTATGGCTACACCTTC; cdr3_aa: CASSQVYRGTYGYTF
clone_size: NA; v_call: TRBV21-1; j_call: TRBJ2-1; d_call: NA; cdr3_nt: TGTGCCAGCAGCCGTAGGCACTGGCGCACTGAGCAGTTCTTC; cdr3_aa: CASSRRHWRTEQFF
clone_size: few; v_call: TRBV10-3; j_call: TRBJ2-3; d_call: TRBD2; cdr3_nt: TGTGCCATCACCATTAGCGGGAGTGGCACAGATACGCAGTATTTT; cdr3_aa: CAITISGSGTDTQYF
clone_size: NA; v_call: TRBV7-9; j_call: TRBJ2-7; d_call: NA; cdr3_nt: TGTGCCAGCAGCTTAGCGCGGACCACCTACGAGCAGTACTTC; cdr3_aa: CASSLARTTYEQYF
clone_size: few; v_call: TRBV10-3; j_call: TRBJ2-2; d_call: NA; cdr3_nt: TGTGCCATCAGTAGCACCGGGGAGCTGTTTTTT; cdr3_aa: CAISSTGELFF
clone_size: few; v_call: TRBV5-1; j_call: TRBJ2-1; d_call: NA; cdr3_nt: TGCGCCAGCAGCTGGGGGGATCCATACAATGAGCAGTTCTTC; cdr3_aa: CASSWGDPYNEQFF
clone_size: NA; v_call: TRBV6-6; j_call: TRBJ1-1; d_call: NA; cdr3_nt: TGTGCCAGCTTAGGGGTCAGGATGAACACTGAAGCTTTCTTT; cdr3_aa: CASLGVRMNTEAFF
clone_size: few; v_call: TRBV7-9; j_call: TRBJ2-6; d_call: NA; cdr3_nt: TGTGCCAGCAGCTTCTCAGGTGGTGGGGCCAACGTCCTGACTTTC; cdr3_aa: CASSFSGGGANVLTF
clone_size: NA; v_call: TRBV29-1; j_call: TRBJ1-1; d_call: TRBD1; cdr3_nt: TGCAGCGTCGGGACAGCCACTGAAGCTTTCTTT; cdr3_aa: CSVGTATEAFF